The clone carrying this T cell receptor (beta chain) was detected many times. Its specificity is not known. This entry comes from a study of molecular identifiers for immune sequencing clone quantification. General study points: Jurkat TCR RNA spiked in from one cell reportedly remained identifiable amid about a million naive cells. Clones exceeding 20 RNA copies carried over 97% of effector molecules but under 1% of naive-cell molecules.

Bulk TCR library preparation followed previously described methods with listed TCR primers. TCRdb itself ran the PCR reads through MiXCR, one entry per CDR3 protein. Among about 320,000 distinct CDR3 sequences listed, about a fifth were seen once. J was trimmed by 3 bases and V by 4 bases; bases with no gene match: 6. The CDR3 has 14 amino acids. Germline lookup yields CDR1 MNHEY and CDR2 SMNVEV (reference sequence). Sorted cell numbers of roughly 20,000 to 1,000,000, with 10%, 30% or 50% RNA, served as input for naive CD8 libraries. The chain carries TRBV27 and TRBJ2-7; the match to TRBD2 covers 7 bases. The receptor was isolated from a human donor in good health. Some libraries in this study had Jurkat cell RNA spiked in. Sequencing was performed on naive CD8+ T cells from blood, with Jurkat cell RNA spiked in. Regarding subset: FACS-sorted CD8+CD4-CCR7+CD45RA+ naive T cells. CDR3 bases: TGTGCCAGCAGTTGGTCGGGGGGTAACTACGAGCAGTACTTC. Translation gives CASSWSGGNYEQYF.